Sequencing of this T cell receptor (beta chain) was carried out in a study of blood T cell repertoires in COVID-19. The data were produced by immunoSEQ multiplex PCR, yet TCRdb's version contains in-frame clones alone and is incomplete. The sample consists of roughly 150,000 clones, approximately 77% of them appearing once. V shed 2 bases and J 5 bases; nucleotides not matched to a gene: 9. Germline V gives CDR1 SGHDT, CDR2 YYEEEE. CDR3 length: 16 amino acids. The sequenced sample was PBMCs or T cells enriched from blood (not recorded which). This TCR derives from a man in his 60s who had recovered from COVID-19. This sequence joins TRBV5-6 and TRBJ2-2, with 7 nucleotides matching TRBD1. DNA of the CDR3: TGTGCCAGCAGCTTCGACGACAGGGCGAGAACCGGGGAGCTGTTTTTT. Translated, it gives CASSFDDRARTGELFF.